This is a list of T cell receptor beta chains from one sample in a study of blood T cell repertoires in COVID-19. The protocol was immunoSEQ multiplex PCR, while the TCRdb copy is restricted to in-frame clones and leaves out a portion. The sample has about 170,000 clones, more than 70% seen once. Source material: peripheral blood. These receptors were collected from a man between 45 and 60 years old with active or convalescent COVID-19. Both conserved end residues are part of each CDR3.

v_call	j_call	cdr3_aa
TRBV7-9	TRBJ1-3	CASSLGVLGDSGNTIYF
TRBV9	TRBJ2-7	CASSVAGTGYDEQYF
TRBV7-9	TRBJ1-2	CASSLDRGANYGYTF
TRBV3-1/TRBV3-2	TRBJ1-5	CASSQDVAGAVSQPQHF
TRBV6-4	TRBJ2-1	CASSDWDRDRNEQFF
TRBV5-8	TRBJ2-5	CASRLGKGIYF
TRBV7-2	TRBJ2-3	CASSSRAGGSMSQYF
TRBV27	TRBJ2-3	CASSPTRVYSTDTQYF
TRBV12-3/TRBV12-4	TRBJ2-5	CASSFRGGGTQYF
TRBV6-2/TRBV6-3	TRBJ1-5	CASSQGAYQPQHF
TRBV25-1	TRBJ2-3	CASSEYRDTDTQYF
TRBV2	TRBJ2-1	CASSERVSGSYNEQFF
TRBV18	TRBJ2-1	CASSPGTSAFLGSYNEQFF
TRBV11-2	TRBJ2-3	CASSLDRGSADTQYF
TRBV7-2	TRBJ1-3	CASSLGAARTGNTIYF
TRBV5-4	TRBJ2-1	CASSLASSGAYNEQFF
TRBV5-6	TRBJ1-1	CASSPWDRRLGLNTEAFF
TRBV7-9	TRBJ2-5	CASNPLAGGKETQYF
TRBV7-2	TRBJ2-3	CASSFTGTGLDTQYF
TRBV3-1/TRBV3-2	TRBJ1-5	CASSHRDSPDSNQPQHF
TRBV18	TRBJ1-1	CASSLTHSSGGNTEAFF
TRBV24-1	TRBJ2-3	CATSDRAGTDTQYF
TRBV4-2	TRBJ2-6	CASAAGLGGANVLTF
TRBV5-1	TRBJ1-1	CASSSDRVTEAFF
TRBV6-2/TRBV6-3	TRBJ2-3	CASSPRLTDTQYF
TRBV5-8	TRBJ1-1	CASSLVRQWPPPRNTEAFF
TRBV3-1/TRBV3-2	TRBJ1-4	CASSQGRAGGGEKLFF
TRBV20-1	TRBJ1-5	CSASIRDINQPQHF
TRBV7-9	TRBJ1-4	CAGGEKLFF
TRBV3-1/TRBV3-2	TRBJ1-3	CASSQDYAGVHGNTIYF
TRBV12-3/TRBV12-4	TRBJ2-7	CASSLRGTYEQYF
TRBV5-6	TRBJ1-6	CASSFVQGSRNSPLHF
TRBV4-3	TRBJ2-3	CASSQDVAGGTDTQYF
TRBV19	TRBJ1-4	CASSIDVRGERATNEKLFF
TRBV4-3	TRBJ2-3	CASSQEKVSRGDTQYF
TRBV3-1/TRBV3-2	TRBJ2-1	CASSQDRGIYNEQFF
TRBV30	TRBJ1-1	CAWSVGTDTEAFF
TRBV30	TRBJ2-7	CAWRLTSSSYEQYF
TRBV28	TRBJ1-2	CASTQRQNYGYTF
TRBV24-1	TRBJ1-5	CATSDNTGVGQPQHF
TRBV5-6	TRBJ2-1	CASSSGIGGYEQFF
TRBV27	TRBJ2-7	CASSPQAWQGSYEQYF
TRBV7-2	TRBJ1-2	CASSFQGAYGYTF
TRBV2	TRBJ2-2	CASSTQGANTGELFF
TRBV6-5	TRBJ2-7	CATAESGVIYEQYF
TRBV29-1	TRBJ2-7	CSVLTGLGSYEQYF
TRBV29-1	TRBJ2-1	CSVEVGLAGGDFNEQFF
TRBV18	TRBJ2-7	CASSPPVFPEQYF
TRBV5-5	TRBJ1-1	CASSPDTTNTEAFF